This T cell receptor (beta chain) derives from a study of spatial heterogeneity in lung cancer. Whole-study context: Samples came from roughly 72 TRACERx patients with untreated early-stage lung cancer.

TCRdb re-derived calls from the 5' RACE reads in MiXCR, one entry per CDR3 protein. The sample contains roughly 15,000 distinct CDR3 sequences, about 6% of which appear only once. This clonotype was picked up many times. Its ends do not fully match the called genes, so a read error is possible. Regarding time point: blood at routine non-recurrence follow-up after resection. CDR1 and CDR2 (germline): SGHTA, FQGNSA. The CDR3 has 12 amino acids. Sequenced material: PBMCs, taken at follow-up. This TCR was recovered from a male donor with early-stage non-small cell lung cancer. The chain carries TRBV7-2 and TRBJ2-5; D is uncertain. The CDR3 sequence is CASSSGDWAPWF. The CDR3 coding sequence is TGTGCCAGCAGCTCGGGCGACTGGGCCCCCTGGTTC.